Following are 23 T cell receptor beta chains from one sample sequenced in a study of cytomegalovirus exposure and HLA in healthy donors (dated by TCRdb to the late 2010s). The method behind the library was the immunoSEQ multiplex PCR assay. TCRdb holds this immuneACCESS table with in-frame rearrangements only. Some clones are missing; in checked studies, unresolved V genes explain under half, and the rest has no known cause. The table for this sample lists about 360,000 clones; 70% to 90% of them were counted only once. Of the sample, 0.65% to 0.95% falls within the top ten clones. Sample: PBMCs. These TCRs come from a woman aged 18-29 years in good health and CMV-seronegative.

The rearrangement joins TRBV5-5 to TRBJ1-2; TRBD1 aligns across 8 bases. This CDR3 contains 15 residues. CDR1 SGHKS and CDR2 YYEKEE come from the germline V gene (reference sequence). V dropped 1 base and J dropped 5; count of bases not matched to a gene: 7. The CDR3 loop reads CASSLSPGGAYGYTF. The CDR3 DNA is TGTGCCAGCAGCTTGTCTCCAGGGGGCGCGTATGGCTACACCTTC.

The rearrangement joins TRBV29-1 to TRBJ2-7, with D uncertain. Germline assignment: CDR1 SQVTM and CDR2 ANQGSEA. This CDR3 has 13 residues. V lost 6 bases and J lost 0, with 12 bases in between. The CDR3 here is CSVRKAASYEQYF. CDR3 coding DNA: TGCAGCGTCCGTAAGGCGGCCTCCTACGAGCAGTACTTC.

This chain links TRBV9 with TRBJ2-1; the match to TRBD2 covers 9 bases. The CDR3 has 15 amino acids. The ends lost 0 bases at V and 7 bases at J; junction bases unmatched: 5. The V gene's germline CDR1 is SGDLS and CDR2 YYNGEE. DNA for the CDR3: TGTGCCAGCAGCGTAGCCCTAGCGGGAATTAATGAGCAGTTCTTC. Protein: CASSVALAGINEQFF. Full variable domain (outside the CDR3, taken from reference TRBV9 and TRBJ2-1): DSGVTQTPKHLITATGQRVTLRCSPRSGDLSVYWYQQSLDQGLQFLIQYYNGEERAKGNILERFSAQQFPDLHSELNLSSLELGDSALYFCASSVALAGINEQFFGPGTRLTVL.

The CDR3 region is CASSLTGHNQPQHF. In DNA, the CDR3 is TGTGCCAGCAGCTTGACAGGTCACAATCAGCCCCAGCATTTT. The chain uses TRBV2 and TRBJ1-5; perhaps TRBD1 as D (6 bases). CDR1 and CDR2 from the germline V gene are SNHLY and FYNNEI. The CDR3 is 14 amino acids. Trimming shortened V by 6 bases and J by 3 bases, and 12 bases separated the two germline ends.

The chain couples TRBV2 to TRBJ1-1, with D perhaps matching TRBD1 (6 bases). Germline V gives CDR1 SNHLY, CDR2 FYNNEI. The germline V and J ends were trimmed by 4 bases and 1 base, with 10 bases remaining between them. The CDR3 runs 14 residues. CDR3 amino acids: CASSGGHPNTEAFF. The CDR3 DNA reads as TGTGCCAGCAGTGGGGGACACCCGAACACTGAAGCTTTCTTT.

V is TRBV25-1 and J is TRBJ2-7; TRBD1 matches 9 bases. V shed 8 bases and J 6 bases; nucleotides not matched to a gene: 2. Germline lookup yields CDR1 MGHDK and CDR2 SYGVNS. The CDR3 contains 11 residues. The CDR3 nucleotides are TGTGCCAGCGGGACAGGGTTCGAGCAGTACTTC. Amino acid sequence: CASGTGFEQYF.

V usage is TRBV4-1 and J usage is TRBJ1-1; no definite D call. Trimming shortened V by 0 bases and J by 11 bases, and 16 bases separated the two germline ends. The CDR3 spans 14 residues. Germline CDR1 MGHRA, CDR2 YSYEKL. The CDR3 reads CASSQEGTPERAFF. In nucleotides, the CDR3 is TGCGCCAGCAGCCAAGAGGGCACACCTGAGCGGGCTTTCTTT.

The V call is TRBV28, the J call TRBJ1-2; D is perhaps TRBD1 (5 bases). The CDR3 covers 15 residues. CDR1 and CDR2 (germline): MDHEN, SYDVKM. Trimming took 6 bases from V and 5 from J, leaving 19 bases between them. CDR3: CASSPHDRPDYGYTF. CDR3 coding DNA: TGTGCCAGCAGCCCCCACGACAGACCTGATTATGGCTACACCTTC.

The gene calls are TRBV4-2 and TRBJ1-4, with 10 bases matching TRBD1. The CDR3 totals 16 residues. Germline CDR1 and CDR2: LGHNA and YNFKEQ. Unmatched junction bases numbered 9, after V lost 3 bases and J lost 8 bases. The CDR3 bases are TGTGCCAGCAGCCAGAAAGGGACAGGGGACGAAGAAAAACTGTTTTTT. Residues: CASSQKGTGDEEKLFF.

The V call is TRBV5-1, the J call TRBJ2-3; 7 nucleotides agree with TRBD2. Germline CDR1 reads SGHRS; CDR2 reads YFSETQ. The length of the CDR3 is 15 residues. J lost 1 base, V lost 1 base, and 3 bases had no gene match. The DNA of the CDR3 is TGCGCCAGCAGCTTGCAGCGGGAAGGCACAGATACGCAGTATTTT. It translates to CASSLQREGTDTQYF. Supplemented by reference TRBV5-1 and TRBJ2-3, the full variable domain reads KAGVTQTPRYLIKTRGQQVTLSCSPISGHRSVSWYQQTPGQGLQFLFEYFSETQRNKGNFPGRFSGRQFSNSRSEMNVSTLELGDSALYLCASSLQREGTDTQYFGPGTRLTVL.

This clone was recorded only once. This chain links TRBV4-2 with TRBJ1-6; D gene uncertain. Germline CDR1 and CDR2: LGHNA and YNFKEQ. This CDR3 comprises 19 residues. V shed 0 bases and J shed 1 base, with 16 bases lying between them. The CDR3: CASSQDLSTSPSYNSPLHF. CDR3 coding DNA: TGTGCCAGCAGCCAAGATCTTTCGACAAGTCCATCCTATAATTCACCCCTCCACTTT.

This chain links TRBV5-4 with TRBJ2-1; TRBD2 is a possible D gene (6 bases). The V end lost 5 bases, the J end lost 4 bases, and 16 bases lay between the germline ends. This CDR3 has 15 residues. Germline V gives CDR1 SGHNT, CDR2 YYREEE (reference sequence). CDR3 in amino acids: CASSYDGGGYNEQFF. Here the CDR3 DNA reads TGTGCCAGCAGTTATGATGGGGGAGGATACAATGAGCAGTTCTTC.

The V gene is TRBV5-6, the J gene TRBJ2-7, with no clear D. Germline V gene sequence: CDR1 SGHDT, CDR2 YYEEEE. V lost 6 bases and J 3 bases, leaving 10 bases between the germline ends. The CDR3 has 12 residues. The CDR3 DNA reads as TGTGCCAGCACCATACCCGGCTACGAGCAGTACTTC. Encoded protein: CASTIPGYEQYF. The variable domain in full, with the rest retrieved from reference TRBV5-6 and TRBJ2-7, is DAGVTQSPTHLIKTRGQQVTLRCSPKSGHDTVSWYQQALGQGPQFIFQYYEEEERQRGNFPDRFSGHQFPNYSSELNVNALLLGDSALYLCASTIPGYEQYFGPGTRLTVT.

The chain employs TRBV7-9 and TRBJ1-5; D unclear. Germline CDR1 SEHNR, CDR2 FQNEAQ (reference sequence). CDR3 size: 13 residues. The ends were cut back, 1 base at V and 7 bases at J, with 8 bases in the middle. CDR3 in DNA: TGTGCCAGCAGCTTAGGCGCGTGGCAGCCCCAGCATTTT. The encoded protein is CASSLGAWQPQHF.

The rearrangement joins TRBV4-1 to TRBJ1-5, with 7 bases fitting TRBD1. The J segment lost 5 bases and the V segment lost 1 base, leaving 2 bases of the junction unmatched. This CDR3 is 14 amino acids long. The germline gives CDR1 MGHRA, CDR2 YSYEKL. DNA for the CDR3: TGCGCCAGCAGCCAAGGCCAGGGGGATCAGCCCCAGCATTTT. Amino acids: CASSQGQGDQPQHF.

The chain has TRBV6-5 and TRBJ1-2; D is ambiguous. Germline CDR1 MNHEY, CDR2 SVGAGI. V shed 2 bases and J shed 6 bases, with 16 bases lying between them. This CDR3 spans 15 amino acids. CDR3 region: CASSYPAPSTDGYTF. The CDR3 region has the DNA TGTGCCAGCAGTTACCCCGCTCCTAGTACCGATGGCTACACCTTC.

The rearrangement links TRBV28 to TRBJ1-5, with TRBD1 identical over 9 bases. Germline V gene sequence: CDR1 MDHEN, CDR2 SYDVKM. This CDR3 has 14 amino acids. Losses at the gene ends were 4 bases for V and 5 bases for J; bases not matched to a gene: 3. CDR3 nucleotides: TGTGCCAGCAGTTCAAGACAGGGGGATCAGCCCCAGCATTTT. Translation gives CASSSRQGDQPQHF.

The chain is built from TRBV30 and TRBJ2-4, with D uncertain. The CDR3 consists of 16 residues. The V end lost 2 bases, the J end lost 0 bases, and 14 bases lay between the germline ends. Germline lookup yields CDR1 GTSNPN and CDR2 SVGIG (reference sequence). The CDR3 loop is CAWSPTHSLAKNIQYF. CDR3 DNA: TGTGCCTGGAGTCCGACACATTCTTTAGCCAAAAACATTCAGTACTTC.

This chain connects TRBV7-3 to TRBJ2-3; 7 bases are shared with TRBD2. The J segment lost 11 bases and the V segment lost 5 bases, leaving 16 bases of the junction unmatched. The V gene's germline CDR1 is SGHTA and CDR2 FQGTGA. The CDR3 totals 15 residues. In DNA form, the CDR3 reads TGTGCCAGCAGCGCGAGAGCGGGACCGCACCCTTTGCAGTATTTT. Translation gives CASSARAGPHPLQYF.

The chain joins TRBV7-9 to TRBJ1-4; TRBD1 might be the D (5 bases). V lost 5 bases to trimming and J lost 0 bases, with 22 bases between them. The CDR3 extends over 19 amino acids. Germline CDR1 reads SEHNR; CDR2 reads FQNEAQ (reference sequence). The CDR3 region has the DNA TGTGCCAGCAGCATAGGCTCGGGGGTCTGGGCCGCAACTAATGAAAAACTGTTTTTT. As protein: CASSIGSGVWAATNEKLFF.

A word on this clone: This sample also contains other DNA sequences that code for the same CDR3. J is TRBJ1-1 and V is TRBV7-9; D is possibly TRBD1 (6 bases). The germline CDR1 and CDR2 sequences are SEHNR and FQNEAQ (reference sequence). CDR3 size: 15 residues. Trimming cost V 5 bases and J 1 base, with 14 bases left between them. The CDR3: CASSLRQGGNTEAFF. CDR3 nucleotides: TGTGCCAGCAGCCTACGACAAGGGGGGAACACTGAAGCTTTCTTT.

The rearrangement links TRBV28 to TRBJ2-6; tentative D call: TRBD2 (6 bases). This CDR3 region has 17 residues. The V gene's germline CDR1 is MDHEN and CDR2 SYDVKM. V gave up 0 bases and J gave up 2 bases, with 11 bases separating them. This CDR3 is CASSLWRGGAGANVLTF. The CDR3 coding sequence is TGTGCCAGCAGTTTATGGCGGGGAGGAGCTGGGGCCAACGTCCTGACTTTC.

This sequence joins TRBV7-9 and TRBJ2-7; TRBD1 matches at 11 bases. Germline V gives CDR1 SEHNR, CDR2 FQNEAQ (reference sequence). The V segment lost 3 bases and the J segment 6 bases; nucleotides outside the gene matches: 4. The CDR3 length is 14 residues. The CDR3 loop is CASSFSGQGGEQYF. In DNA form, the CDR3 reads TGTGCCAGCAGCTTCTCGGGACAGGGGGGCGAGCAGTACTTC.